This section outlines one TCR beta chain sequence together with its context. CDR3 length: 13 residues. The ends were cut back, 8 bases at V and 5 bases at J, with 15 bases in the middle. From germline, CDR1 is MNHNS and CDR2 SASEGT. Noted time point: peripheral blood 6 weeks after treatment start. Sequenced by immunoSEQ multiplex PCR; TCRdb stores in-frame clones only, minus some. The sample lists some 110,000 clones, more than 85% occurring once. The data were taken from a study of PD-L1 blockade in urothelial cancer. At the level of the study: After treatment start, blood was analyzed at 3 weeks (second dose) and at 6 weeks.

The chain carries TRBV6-1 and TRBJ2-5, with unresolved D. The source is a man aged 60 to 75 with urothelial cancer. The sequencing used PBMCs, collected around atezolizumab (anti-PD-L1) treatment. DNA for the CDR3: TGTGCCAGCGGTCTAGAACGTGCCGAGACCCAGTACTTC. Translated: CASGLERAETQYF.